The 24 T cell receptor beta chains presented below share a single source sample, sequenced in a study of beta chain features in type 1 diabetes. Their cognate antigens are unknown. Whole-study results and caveats: In every one of the four CD4+ subsets, TCRB CDR3s were moderately but significantly shorter in Type 1 diabetes patients.

What was sequenced were expressed TCRB transcripts, since all of the isolated RNA had been reverse transcribed. TCRdb's table, derived via immunoSEQ multiplex PCR, lists solely in-frame clones and lacks some. The table includes more than 300,000 clones, 9.3% detected once. The source material was central memory CD4+ T cells from blood. The receptors come from a man younger than 40 with type 1 diabetes.

This clone was recorded a few times. The rearrangement joins TRBV4-1 to TRBJ2-3, with TRBD1 identical over 11 bases. From germline, CDR1 is MGHRA and CDR2 YSYEKL. Trimming took 0 bases from V and 6 from J; bases not matched to a gene: 11. CDR3 length: 18 residues. CDR3 amino acids: CASSQDTGTGGTLDTQYF. The CDR3 DNA is TGCGCCAGCAGCCAAGATACGGGGACAGGGGGGACTTTGGATACGCAGTATTTT.

This clone was counted at least ten times. Other nucleotide sequences in the sample specify the same CDR3. The V gene is TRBV7-9, the J gene TRBJ1-1; D unclear. Trimming left V 2 bases short and J 1 base short, with 5 bases between. The CDR3 length is 13 residues. Germline V gene sequence: CDR1 SEHNR, CDR2 FQNEAQ (reference sequence). CDR3 sequence (DNA): TGTGCCAGCAGCTTAACCGGGAACACTGAAGCTTTCTTT. It encodes CASSLTGNTEAFF.

This clone has a handful of counts. The rearrangement joins TRBV10-3 to TRBJ1-1; D ambiguous. The CDR3 has 14 residues. The V gene's germline CDR1 is ENHRY and CDR2 SYGVKD. V was shortened by 3 bases and J by 3 bases, with 11 bases between the two germline ends. CDR3 loop: CAISDRQEYTEAFF. The CDR3 DNA is TGTGCCATCAGTGATCGGCAGGAGTACACTGAAGCTTTCTTT.

Only a few counts were recorded for this clone. The CDR3 bases are TGTGCCAGCTCACCCGGTGAAGGGTTACAAGAGACCCAGTACTTC. Residues: CASSPGEGLQETQYF. This rearrangement joins TRBV18 to TRBJ2-5; D is ambiguous. In germline, CDR1 is KGHSH, CDR2 LQKENI. The CDR3 has 15 residues. V was shortened by 3 bases and J by 2 bases, with 13 bases between the two germline ends.

CDR3 amino acids: CASSPSAATNEKLFF. For the CDR3, the DNA is TGTGCCAGCAGCCCTAGTGCAGCAACTAATGAAAAACTGTTTTTT. The chain carries TRBV7-2 and TRBJ1-4; no reliable D call. CDR1 and CDR2 from the germline V gene are SGHTA and FQGNSA. The CDR3 is 15 amino acids. Trimming took off 5 bases at V and 0 bases at J, with 10 bases between the two ends.

This clone occurred a few times. The chain couples TRBV13 to TRBJ2-7; 8 nucleotides line up with TRBD2. Unmatched junction bases numbered 3, after V lost 0 bases and J lost 2 bases. The CDR3 has 15 amino acids. The germline gives CDR1 PRHDT, CDR2 FYEKMQ (reference sequence). The CDR3 reads CASSLGSGGPYEQYF. CDR3 DNA sequence: TGTGCCAGCAGCTTAGGCAGCGGGGGACCCTACGAGCAGTACTTC.

This clone was observed a handful of times. Other DNA sequences in this sample translate to the same CDR3. The chain is built from TRBV6-5 and TRBJ1-3; the match to TRBD1 covers 7 bases. Losses at the gene ends were 5 bases for V and 0 bases for J; bases not matched to a gene: 4. Germline V lookup: CDR1 MNHEY, CDR2 SVGAGI. The CDR3 covers 15 residues. The DNA for the CDR3 is TGTGCCAGCAGTAGGGACAGCTTCTCTGGAAACACCATATATTTT. It translates to CASSRDSFSGNTIYF.

The chain is built from TRBV7-2 and TRBJ2-5, with TRBD2 matching over 7 bases. The J call may be faulty, since TRBJ2-7 better matches the DNA end. This CDR3 has 14 residues. In germline, CDR1 is SGHTA, CDR2 FQGNSA. CDR3: CASSGREDSYEQYF. The CDR3 region has the DNA TGTGCCAGCAGTGGGAGGGAAGATTCCTACGAGCAGTACTTC.

This clone appeared a few times. The chain links TRBV5-6 to TRBJ2-3, with D perhaps matching TRBD1 (6 bases). This CDR3 has 15 amino acids. Germline assignment: CDR1 SGHDT and CDR2 YYEEEE. V was trimmed by 7 bases and J by 2 bases, leaving 17 bases between them. This CDR3 reads CASEGVGPFTDTQYF. CDR3 DNA sequence: TGTGCCAGCGAGGGGGTAGGCCCCTTCACAGATACGCAGTATTTT. Drawing the rest from reference TRBV5-6 and TRBJ2-3, the complete variable domain is DAGVTQSPTHLIKTRGQQVTLRCSPKSGHDTVSWYQQALGQGPQFIFQYYEEEERQRGNFPDRFSGHQFPNYSSELNVNALLLGDSALYLCASEGVGPFTDTQYFGPGTRLTVL.

This clone has a handful of counts. This specimen includes other DNA sequences encoding the same CDR3. The chain couples TRBV11-2 to TRBJ2-3, with 8 bases lining up with TRBD1. There are 14 residues in the CDR3. Germline-derived CDR1 and CDR2 are SGHAT and FQNNGV. J lost 0 bases, V lost 4 bases, and 0 bases had no gene match. The CDR3 here is CASSWDRSTDTQYF. The CDR3 coding sequence is TGTGCCAGCAGCTGGGACAGGAGCACAGATACGCAGTATTTT.

This clone was recorded many times. The chain combines TRBV27 with TRBJ2-7; no clear D. Germline V lookup: CDR1 MNHEY, CDR2 SMNVEV (reference sequence). This CDR3 is built from 13 residues. V was cut by 8 bases and J by 0 bases, with 11 bases left in between. Here the CDR3 DNA reads TGTGCCAGCTGGGCCCTGAGCTCCTACGAGCAGTACTTC. It encodes CASWALSSYEQYF.

The rearrangement joins TRBV5-4 to TRBJ1-2; a weak D match, TRBD1 (5 bases). The germline V and J ends were trimmed by 5 bases and 6 bases, with 14 bases remaining between them. Germline assignment: CDR1 SGHNT and CDR2 YYREEE (reference sequence). CDR3 size: 13 residues. The CDR3 DNA is TGTGCCAGCAGACCGACGGGGCCAGATGGCTACACCTTC. This sequence encodes CASRPTGPDGYTF.

This chain connects TRBV27 to TRBJ2-7; a possible D gene is TRBD1 (7 bases). This CDR3 contains 16 residues. V lost 3 bases to trimming and J lost 4 bases, with 19 bases between them. The germline V gene encodes CDR1 MNHEY and CDR2 SMNVEV (reference sequence). Here the CDR3 DNA reads TGTGCCAGCAGTTTCCTCGGCGGGACAGTGCAATACGAGCAGTACTTC. It encodes CASSFLGGTVQYEQYF.

This CDR3 reads CASSILGRDEQYF. The CDR3 region has the DNA TGTGCCAGTAGTATTCTCGGAAGGGACGAGCAGTACTTC. V and J are TRBV19 and TRBJ2-7; D call uncertain. V shed 3 bases and J shed 5 bases, with 11 bases lying between them. There are 13 residues in the CDR3. The V gene's germline CDR1 is LNHDA and CDR2 SQIVND (reference sequence).

The chain combines TRBV15 with TRBJ1-1; D gene uncertain. Trimming stripped 5 bases from V and 0 bases from J, with 7 bases between. The CDR3 is 13 amino acids. Germline V gene data show CDR1 as LNHNV and CDR2 as YYDKDF (reference sequence). The CDR3 DNA follows: TGTGCCACCAGCTTAGGGTTGAACACTGAAGCTTTCTTT. As protein: CATSLGLNTEAFF.

This clone was seen a handful of times. V is TRBV25-1 and J is TRBJ1-4; 10 positions agree with TRBD1. V was clipped by 1 base and J by 7 bases; unmatched bases: 12. The CDR3 runs 18 residues. CDR1 and CDR2 from the germline V gene are MGHDK and SYGVNS. CDR3 nucleotides: TGTGCCAGCAGTGAATCCTTCCTAGCGGGACAGGGGAGTGAAAAACTGTTTTTT. Its translation: CASSESFLAGQGSEKLFF. Looking up the rest from reference TRBV25-1 and TRBJ1-4 gives the full variable domain: EADIYQTPRYLVIGTGKKITLECSQTMGHDKMYWYQQDPGMELHLIHYSYGVNSTEKGDLSSESTVSRIRTEHFPLTLESARPSHTSQYLCASSESFLAGQGSEKLFFGSGTQLSVL.

This clone has just a few counts. The rearrangement uses TRBV30 and TRBJ1-2, with D unresolved. The V end lost 4 bases, the J end lost 5 bases, and 11 bases lay between the germline ends. Germline CDR1 is GTSNPN and CDR2 is SVGIG (reference sequence). This CDR3 region has 12 residues. In nucleotides, the CDR3 is TGTGCCTGGACGAGATCGAGATATGGCTACACCTTC. Residues: CAWTRSRYGYTF.

The rearrangement joins TRBV2 to TRBJ1-4; weak D call: TRBD1 (5 bases). Trimming removed 2 bases at V and 8 bases at J, with 15 bases between. The V gene's germline CDR1 is SNHLY and CDR2 FYNNEI. The CDR3 consists of 15 residues. CDR3 DNA sequence: TGTGCCAGCAGTGAACGCGGGGCCATGGGAGAAAAACTGTTTTTT. Protein product: CASSERGAMGEKLFF.

The V and J genes are TRBV25-1 and TRBJ2-6; 8 nucleotides align to TRBD1. This CDR3 is built from 15 residues. The germline V gene encodes CDR1 MGHDK and CDR2 SYGVNS. The trim removed 3 bases at V and 8 bases at J, leaving 6 bases unmatched. DNA for the CDR3: TGTGCCAGCAGTGAGGATCGGACAGGGACCAACGTCCTGACTTTC. Its translation is CASSEDRTGTNVLTF.

This clone was picked up a small number of times. Other DNA sequences of this sample code for an identical CDR3. The V and J genes are TRBV5-1 and TRBJ2-7; 12 nucleotides match TRBD2. The CDR3 totals 15 residues. Unmatched junction bases numbered 2, after V lost 1 base and J lost 3 bases. CDR1 and CDR2 from the germline V gene are SGHRS and YFSETQ. DNA of the CDR3: TGCGCCAGCAGCTTGACTAGCGGGGGGCTCTACGAGCAGTACTTC. Translating it yields CASSLTSGGLYEQYF.

This clone was observed a handful of times. The chain joins TRBV19 to TRBJ2-2, with TRBD1 matching over 8 bases. The trim removed 3 bases at V and 6 bases at J, leaving 6 bases unmatched. Germline V lookup: CDR1 LNHDA, CDR2 SQIVND (reference sequence). The CDR3 spans 15 residues. The CDR3 loop reads CASSMMTGAAGELFF. The CDR3 region has the DNA TGTGCCAGTAGTATGATGACAGGGGCCGCCGGGGAGCTGTTTTTT.

This clone turned up a few times. V gene TRBV29-1 combines with J gene TRBJ2-7; 9 bases match TRBD1. This CDR3 has 13 amino acids. Germline V CDR1 and CDR2: SQVTM, ANQGSEA. J was trimmed by 3 bases and V by 6 bases; bases with no gene match: 6. CDR3 loop: CSVPGQGVYEQYF. In nucleotides, the CDR3 is TGCAGCGTCCCGGGACAGGGTGTCTACGAGCAGTACTTC.

This rearrangement joins TRBV7-8 to TRBJ2-3, with D maybe TRBD2 (6 bases). This CDR3 comprises 15 residues. Germline V lookup: CDR1 SGHVS, CDR2 FQNEAQ. V lost 5 bases to trimming and J lost 4 bases, with 16 bases between them. The CDR3 DNA reads TGTGCCAGCAGCCCCCGGGTAGGGGAGGCAGATACGCAGTATTTT. Its translation is CASSPRVGEADTQYF.

This clone appeared a few times. The chain recombines TRBV7-2 with TRBJ2-1; 7 nucleotides align to TRBD1. CDR3 size: 14 residues. The germline V gene has CDR1 SGHTA and CDR2 FQGNSA. Germline trimming cut 11 bases from V and 0 bases from J; bases unmatched to any gene: 7. For the CDR3, the DNA is TGTGCCGGCCACCGGGACAGCTCCTACAATGAGCAGTTCTTC. It specifies CAGHRDSSYNEQFF. The entire variable domain, with the rest obtained from reference TRBV7-2 and TRBJ2-1, is as follows: GAGVSQSPSNKVTEKGKDVELRCDPISGHTALYWYRQSLGQGLEFLIYFQGNSAPDKSGLPSDRFSAERTGGSVSTLTIQRTQQEDSAVYLCAGHRDSSYNEQFFGPGTRLTVL.